These 14 T cell receptor beta chains were all obtained from the same sample, sequenced in a study of blood T cell repertoires in COVID-19. Sequenced by immunoSEQ multiplex PCR; TCRdb stores in-frame clones only, minus some. The sample holds around 60,000 clones, around 91% seen once. Sequencing input: peripheral blood. These TCRs come from a woman in her fifties or sixties with active COVID-19.

The CDR3, as DNA: TGTGCCAGCAGCCAAGGGGGACAGGGGCCCTACGAGCAGTACTTC. As protein: CASSQGGQGPYEQYF. This chain uses TRBV4-2 with TRBJ2-7, with TRBD1 matching 10 bases. CDR1 LGHNA and CDR2 YNFKEQ come from the germline V gene. CDR3 length: 15 residues. V lost 1 base to trimming and J lost 2 bases; unmatched junction nucleotides: 2.

This CDR3 reads CASRPRGRTEAFF. CDR3 in DNA: TGTGCCAGCAGACCCAGGGGGAGGACTGAAGCTTTCTTT. The chain carries TRBV27 and TRBJ1-1; 7 bases line up with TRBD1. Germline CDR1 and CDR2: MNHEY and SMNVEV (reference sequence). V lost 6 bases, J lost 5 bases, and 6 bases stayed unmatched. This CDR3 has 13 amino acids.

This chain joins TRBV4-2 and TRBJ1-2; D uncertain. This CDR3 is 14 amino acids long. The germline V and J ends were trimmed by 1 base and 0 bases, with 6 bases remaining between them. The germline V gene encodes CDR1 LGHNA and CDR2 YNFKEQ. The CDR3 here is CASSQVQSNYGYTF. In DNA, the CDR3 is TGTGCCAGCAGCCAAGTACAGTCTAACTATGGCTACACCTTC.

The J gene is TRBJ2-1, the V gene TRBV9; D possibly corresponds to TRBD2 (7 bases). V was trimmed by 0 bases and J by 2 bases, leaving 12 bases between them. CDR1 is SGDLS, CDR2 YYNGEE, per germline. This CDR3 has 16 residues. The CDR3 coding sequence is TGTGCCAGCAGCGTAGAACTGCGGGGGCCCTACAATGAGCAGTTCTTC. Protein sequence: CASSVELRGPYNEQFF.

This chain connects TRBV6-4 to TRBJ2-3; 10 nucleotides line up with TRBD2. Germline CDR1 is MRHNA and CDR2 is SNTAGT. Germline trimming cut 4 bases from V and 4 bases from J; bases unmatched to any gene: 2. The CDR3 is 14 amino acids. The CDR3 is CASSVGLAPDTQYF. The CDR3 DNA sequence: TGTGCCAGCAGTGTGGGACTAGCGCCAGATACGCAGTATTTT.

V usage is TRBV11-2 and J usage is TRBJ1-1; 9 nucleotides match TRBD1. Germline V gene sequence: CDR1 SGHAT, CDR2 FQNNGV. The CDR3 extends over 15 amino acids. Trimming removed 4 bases from V and 1 base from J; junction bases left unmatched: 4. As DNA, the CDR3 is TGTGCCAGCAGCTCGACAGGGGGTCGGAACACTGAAGCTTTCTTT. It codes for CASSSTGGRNTEAFF.

The chain couples TRBV9 to TRBJ2-1; perhaps TRBD1 as D (5 bases). The CDR3 is 15 amino acids. The germline V and J ends were trimmed by 0 bases and 7 bases, with 14 bases remaining between them. The germline V gene encodes CDR1 SGDLS and CDR2 YYNGEE. The CDR3 spells CASSVDGWGENEQFF. CDR3 nucleotides: TGTGCCAGCAGCGTAGATGGGTGGGGCGAGAATGAGCAGTTCTTC. The full variable domain, its missing parts supplied by reference TRBV9 and TRBJ2-1, is DSGVTQTPKHLITATGQRVTLRCSPRSGDLSVYWYQQSLDQGLQFLIQYYNGEERAKGNILERFSAQQFPDLHSELNLSSLELGDSALYFCASSVDGWGENEQFFGPGTRLTVL.

The chain employs TRBV30 and TRBJ1-5; D is uncertain. This CDR3 is 15 amino acids long. CDR1 GTSNPN and CDR2 SVGIG come from the germline V gene (reference sequence). Trimming took 0 bases from V and 3 from J, leaving 12 bases between them. Written as DNA, the CDR3 is TGTGCCTGGAGTGTAGCGGCCAGTCTCAATCAGCCCCAGCATTTT. It translates to CAWSVAASLNQPQHF.

This chain joins TRBV2 and TRBJ1-2, with D unresolved. The germline V gene has CDR1 SNHLY and CDR2 FYNNEI. V lost 2 bases, J lost 8 bases, and 15 bases lay in between. CDR3 length: 14 residues. The CDR3 region has the DNA TGTGCCAGCAGTGAATTGGTGGTAAGCGCCGGCTACACCTTC. It is translated as CASSELVVSAGYTF.

This rearrangement joins TRBV2 to TRBJ1-1, with D possibly TRBD1 on 6 matching bases. Deletions cut 6 bases from V and 2 bases from J, with 16 bases between. The CDR3 runs to 15 residues. Per germline, CDR1 SNHLY and CDR2 FYNNEI. Here the CDR3 DNA reads TGTGCCAGCAGGGCTCCCCGAGGGGGAAACACTGAAGCTTTCTTT. Protein sequence: CASRAPRGGNTEAFF.

The rearrangement joins TRBV6-5 to TRBJ1-5; D call uncertain. CDR3 length equals 13 residues. V lost 6 bases to trimming and J lost 0 bases, with 6 bases between them. Germline-derived CDR1 and CDR2 are MNHEY and SVGAGI. The CDR3 DNA reads TGTGCCAGCAGAACTAATAGCAATCAGCCCCAGCATTTT. Translating gives CASRTNSNQPQHF.

The chain combines TRBV7-3 with TRBJ2-3; D may be TRBD1 (6 bases). Germline values: CDR1 SGHTA, CDR2 FQGTGA. CDR3 length: 12 amino acids. The V and J ends lost 5 bases and 5 bases respectively, with 8 bases between them. CDR3 sequence (DNA): TGTGCCAGCAGCAGGGGGTTAGATACGCAGTATTTT. This gives the protein CASSRGLDTQYF.

J is TRBJ1-6 and V is TRBV11-2; 7 nucleotides match TRBD1. Germline CDR1 is SGHAT and CDR2 is FQNNGV. After removal of 4 bases from V and 9 bases from J, the junction contained 6 bases not matched to a gene. CDR3 length equals 14 residues. The CDR3, as DNA: TGTGCCAGCAGCTCAGGGGGAGGAGGTTCACCCCTCCACTTT. Its protein is CASSSGGGGSPLHF.

The chain is built from TRBV30 and TRBJ2-2; a weak D match, TRBD1 (6 bases). Germline V CDR1 and CDR2: GTSNPN, SVGIG (reference sequence). V shed 5 bases and J shed 4 bases, with 11 bases lying between them. The CDR3 totals 13 residues. DNA of the CDR3: TGTGCCTGGGGCAGGGGCGTCACCGGGGAGCTGTTTTTT. Translated, it gives CAWGRGVTGELFF.